This entry lists 26 T cell receptor beta chains sequenced from one sample in a study of blood T cell repertoires in COVID-19. Some clones are missing from TCRdb's copy, which holds only in-frame ones; the method was immunoSEQ multiplex PCR. The sample comprises under 250,000 clones, approximately 88% of which are singletons, and over 3% rests with the top ten. The specimen was PBMCs or T cells enriched from blood (not recorded which). These receptors were collected from a middle-aged woman who had been exposed to COVID-19.

The chain recombines TRBV19 with TRBJ1-5; tentative D call: TRBD1 (5 bases). Trimming left V 6 bases short and J 5 bases short, with 14 bases between. The CDR3 sequence is 14 residues long. Germline CDR1 LNHDA, CDR2 SQIVND (reference sequence). CDR3 DNA sequence: TGTGCCAGTAGGCCCGCCCAGGGCTATCAGCCCCAGCATTTT. Its protein product is CASRPAQGYQPQHF.

This chain connects TRBV29-1 to TRBJ2-7; 10 nucleotides agree with TRBD2. Germline lookup yields CDR1 SQVTM and CDR2 ANQGSEA. This CDR3 region has 14 residues. Trimming cost V 4 bases and J 2 bases; bases outside gene matches: 5. In DNA form, the CDR3 reads TGCAGCGTTGGAACTAGCGGGAACCCCTACGAGCAGTACGTC. Protein: CSVGTSGNPYEQYV.

This chain links TRBV6-5 with TRBJ1-4; D might be TRBD1 (6 bases). Deletions cut 2 bases from V and 8 bases from J, with 18 bases between. The CDR3 has 16 residues. The germline CDR1 and CDR2 sequences are MNHEY and SVGAGI. The CDR3 is CASSYLRGGGGEKLFF. CDR3 sequence (DNA): TGTGCCAGCAGTTACCTCCGGGGGGGCGGAGGAGAAAAACTGTTTTTT.

This clone was picked up one time. The chain combines TRBV6-5 with TRBJ2-3, with 9 nucleotides matching TRBD2. J was trimmed by 2 bases and V by 0 bases; bases with no gene match: 3. The CDR3 consists of 16 residues. The germline V gene has CDR1 MNHEY and CDR2 SVGAGI. CDR3 nucleotides: TGTGCCAGCAGTTACTCCGCGGGAGGGTCCACAGATACGCAGTATTTT. Its translation is CASSYSAGGSTDTQYF.

CDR3 amino acids: CASSLYSGGNSYEQYF. In DNA, the CDR3 is TGTGCCAGCAGTTTGTATAGCGGGGGTAACTCCTACGAGCAGTACTTC. The genes are TRBV28 and TRBJ2-7; 9 nucleotides match TRBD2. Germline assignment: CDR1 MDHEN and CDR2 SYDVKM. V was pared by 3 bases and J by 0 bases, with 6 bases of the junction left unmatched. This CDR3 is built from 16 residues. Filled out from reference TRBV28 and TRBJ2-7, the complete variable domain reads DVKVTQSSRYLVKRTGEKVFLECVQDMDHENMFWYRQDPGLGLRLIYFSYDVKMKEKGDIPEGYSVSREKKERFSLILESASTNQTSMYLCASSLYSGGNSYEQYFGPGTRLTVT.

The gene calls are TRBV28 and TRBJ1-2; 8 nucleotides line up with TRBD1. CDR3 size: 13 residues. Trimming cost V 6 bases and J 8 bases; bases outside gene matches: 8. Germline lookup yields CDR1 MDHEN and CDR2 SYDVKM. As DNA, the CDR3 is TGTGCCAGCAGCACCGGGACAGGATTGGGCTACACCTTC. Translated, it gives CASSTGTGLGYTF.

This clone is a singleton in its sample. The chain joins TRBV30 to TRBJ2-1; 7 bases match TRBD2. The germline CDR1 and CDR2 sequences are GTSNPN and SVGIG (reference sequence). The CDR3 runs 14 residues. V was pared by 4 bases and J by 1 base, with 4 bases of the junction left unmatched. The CDR3 DNA reads TGTGCCTGGACATGGGGGGGGTCCTACAATGAGCAGTTCTTC. Amino acid sequence: CAWTWGGSYNEQFF.

The genes are TRBV2 and TRBJ1-1; D not resolved. CDR1 is SNHLY and CDR2 is FYNNEI in the germline V gene. The CDR3 runs to 8 residues. V dropped 10 bases and J dropped 7 bases, with 4 bases sitting between them. As DNA, the CDR3 is TGTGCCACCCGTGAAGCTTTCTTT. It specifies CATREAFF.

This chain links TRBV4-3 with TRBJ2-1; the match to TRBD2 covers 10 bases. CDR1 and CDR2 from the germline V gene are LGHNA and YSLEER. The CDR3 has 16 amino acids. V lost 0 bases, J lost 6 bases, and 5 bases stayed unmatched. CDR3 region: CASSQEYSGGLNEQFF. The CDR3 DNA follows: TGCGCCAGCAGCCAAGAATATAGCGGGGGGCTCAATGAGCAGTTCTTC.

The V and J genes are TRBV5-1 and TRBJ2-5; perhaps TRBD2 as D (5 bases). Germline assignment: CDR1 SGHRS and CDR2 YFSETQ. There are 15 residues in the CDR3. The germline V and J ends were trimmed by 2 bases and 6 bases, with 17 bases remaining between them. CDR3 sequence (DNA): TGCGCCAGCAGCTTTGGTGGGGAGCTAGGGAAGACCCAGTACTTC. It translates to CASSFGGELGKTQYF.

The V and J genes are TRBV12-3 or TRBV12-4 and TRBJ1-2; D unresolved. The CDR3 has 13 amino acids. Trimming took 7 bases from V and 4 from J, leaving 13 bases between them. CDR3 nucleotides: TGTGCCAGCACCCCCTACCCCCCCTATGGCTACACCTTC. This gives the protein CASTPYPPYGYTF.

This clone came up a few times. The V call is TRBV4-1, the J call TRBJ1-4, with TRBD1 matching 8 bases. The germline CDR1 and CDR2 sequences are MGHRA and YSYEKL. The CDR3 runs 15 residues. Unmatched junction bases numbered 9, after V lost 4 bases and J lost 8 bases. CDR3 DNA: TGCGCCAGCAGCCTTACAGGGGGTTCAGGGGAAAAACTGTTTTTT. This translates into CASSLTGGSGEKLFF.

The chain carries TRBV15 and TRBJ1-2; D not certain. CDR3 size: 14 residues. Germline V CDR1 and CDR2: LNHNV, YYDKDF (reference sequence). The germline V and J ends were trimmed by 1 base and 5 bases, with 11 bases remaining between them. CDR3 sequence reads: CATSRAPGGYGYTF. CDR3 sequence (DNA): TGTGCCACCAGCAGAGCTCCGGGTGGGTATGGCTACACCTTC.

CDR3 in amino acids: CASSESAGKTGIEVTTYNEQFF. CDR3 bases: TGCGCCAGCAGTGAGTCCGCCGGCAAGACAGGGATTGAGGTGACTACCTACAATGAGCAGTTCTTC. V is TRBV10-1 and J is TRBJ2-1; 7 nucleotides align to TRBD1. This CDR3 contains 22 residues. In germline, CDR1 is WNHNN, CDR2 SYGVQD (reference sequence). V shed 0 bases, J shed 2 bases, and the junction held 22 bases outside the gene matches.

The chain combines TRBV20-1 with TRBJ2-2; 8 bases are shared with TRBD1. The V gene's germline CDR1 is DFQATT and CDR2 SNEGSKA (reference sequence). After removal of 3 bases from V and 1 base from J, the junction contained 7 bases not matched to a gene. This CDR3 has 16 amino acids. Written as DNA, the CDR3 is TGCAGTGCTAGTGAGACAGGGGCTGGGAACACCGGGGAGCTGTTTTTT. Its protein product is CSASETGAGNTGELFF.

This chain connects TRBV15 to TRBJ1-6, with D possibly being TRBD1 (6 bases). V dropped 0 bases and J dropped 13 bases, with 13 bases sitting between them. CDR3 size: 14 residues. From germline, CDR1 is LNHNV and CDR2 YYDKDF (reference sequence). The DNA of the CDR3 is TGTGCCACCAGCAGAGATTGGGGGCAGGATCCCCTCCACTTT. Its translation: CATSRDWGQDPLHF.

V gene TRBV28 combines with J gene TRBJ1-2; D gene unclear. This CDR3 contains 14 residues. Between the trimmed V and J ends, which lost 1 base and 2 bases, there was a span of 8 bases. Germline loops: CDR1 MDHEN, CDR2 SYDVKM. CDR3 amino acids: CASSLYSGNYGYTF. As DNA, the CDR3 is TGTGCCAGCAGTTTATACTCAGGAAACTATGGCTACACCTTC.

The chain couples TRBV7-2 to TRBJ1-3, with TRBD1 matching 7 bases. V lost 5 bases and J lost 2; bases outside the gene matches: 3. The CDR3 spans 14 residues. Germline CDR1 SGHTA, CDR2 FQGNSA. CDR3 sequence reads: CASSQGTAGNTIYF. CDR3 in DNA: TGTGCCAGCAGCCAGGGGACAGCTGGAAACACCATATATTTT.

V is TRBV9 and J is TRBJ2-1; perhaps TRBD2 as D (5 bases). The V end was cut by 0 bases, the J end by 1 base, with 14 bases between. The germline gives CDR1 SGDLS, CDR2 YYNGEE. CDR3 length equals 17 residues. CDR3 in DNA: TGTGCCAGCAGCGTAGAAAGGATGAGGGAGTCCTACAATGAGCAGTTCTTC. This gives the protein CASSVERMRESYNEQFF.

The chain couples TRBV28 to TRBJ1-5; no firm D call. The length of the CDR3 is 14 residues. V lost 5 bases to trimming and J lost 2 bases, with 10 bases between them. CDR1 is MDHEN and CDR2 is SYDVKM in the germline V gene. In DNA, the CDR3 is TGTGCCAGCAGTCCTCGACACGGCAATCAGCCCCAGCATTTT. Amino acids: CASSPRHGNQPQHF. The full variable domain, its missing parts supplied by reference TRBV28 and TRBJ1-5, is DVKVTQSSRYLVKRTGEKVFLECVQDMDHENMFWYRQDPGLGLRLIYFSYDVKMKEKGDIPEGYSVSREKKERFSLILESASTNQTSMYLCASSPRHGNQPQHFGDGTRLSIL.

The rearrangement links TRBV10-3 to TRBJ2-2; TRBD2 matches 9 bases. Germline V gene sequence: CDR1 ENHRY, CDR2 SYGVKD. With 2 bases clipped from V and 7 bases from J, the junction kept 11 bases outside the gene matches. The CDR3 spans 17 residues. The CDR3 loop reads CAISEPLGLAGNGELFF. Here the CDR3 DNA reads TGTGCCATCAGTGAGCCTCTGGGGCTAGCGGGAAACGGGGAGCTGTTTTTT.

This clone has just a few counts. This chain uses TRBV5-4 with TRBJ2-5; unclear D gene. Looked up from germline, CDR1 is SGHNT and CDR2 is YYREEE (reference sequence). V gave up 4 bases and J gave up 3 bases, with 13 bases separating them. This CDR3 is built from 14 residues. The CDR3 loop is CASSPSYEEETQYF. The CDR3 DNA sequence: TGTGCCAGCAGCCCCTCCTACGAGGAAGAGACCCAGTACTTC. The complete variable domain, with remaining parts taken from reference TRBV5-4 and TRBJ2-5, reads ETGVTQSPTHLIKTRGQQVTLRCSSQSGHNTVSWYQQALGQGPQFIFQYYREEENGRGNFPPRFSGLQFPNYSSELNVNALELDDSALYLCASSPSYEEETQYFGPGTRLLVL.

The chain is built from TRBV18 and TRBJ1-6; 10 bases agree with TRBD1. Germline V gives CDR1 KGHSH, CDR2 LQKENI. V shed 3 bases and J 10 bases; nucleotides not matched to a gene: 6. This CDR3 is 15 amino acids long. CDR3 residues: CASSPGGQGFSPLHF. The CDR3 DNA follows: TGTGCCAGCTCACCTGGGGGACAGGGGTTCTCACCCCTCCACTTT. Filled out from reference TRBV18 and TRBJ1-6, the complete variable domain reads NAGVMQNPRHLVRRRGQEARLRCSPMKGHSHVYWYRQLPEEGLKFMVYLQKENIIDESGMPKERFSAEFPKEGPSILRIQQVVRGDSAAYFCASSPGGQGFSPLHFGNGTRLTVT.

V usage is TRBV7-3 and J usage is TRBJ2-1; the match to TRBD2 covers 9 bases. Germline V lookup: CDR1 SGHTA, CDR2 FQGTGA. The CDR3 totals 13 residues. After removal of 4 bases from V and 15 bases from J, the junction contained 10 bases not matched to a gene. The CDR3: CASSSSSGATLFF. The CDR3 region has the DNA TGTGCCAGCAGCTCGTCTAGCGGGGCCACCCTGTTCTTC. Filled out from reference TRBV7-3 and TRBJ2-1, the complete variable domain reads GAGVSQTPSNKVTEKGKYVELRCDPISGHTALYWYRQSLGQGPEFLIYFQGTGAADDSGLPNDRFFAVRPEGSVSTLKIQRTERGDSAVYLCASSSSSGATLFFGPGTRLTVL.

This chain links TRBV19 with TRBJ1-3, with D possibly being TRBD1 (5 bases). This CDR3 is built from 17 residues. V was clipped by 7 bases and J by 3 bases, with 22 bases between them. Looked up from germline, CDR1 is LNHDA and CDR2 is SQIVND (reference sequence). The DNA of the CDR3 is TGTGCCAGTACCAACCCCGGGGGGACTGGACTTGGAAACACCATATATTTT. This translates into CASTNPGGTGLGNTIYF. The whole variable domain, remainder taken from reference TRBV19 and TRBJ1-3, is DGGITQSPKYLFRKEGQNVTLSCEQNLNHDAMYWYRQDPGQGLRLIYYSQIVNDFQKGDIAEGYSVSREKKESFPLTVTSAQKNPTAFYLCASTNPGGTGLGNTIYFGEGSWLTVV.

The chain employs TRBV5-5 and TRBJ2-3, with 8 bases identical to TRBD1. CDR3 length: 13 residues. CDR1 SGHKS and CDR2 YYEKEE come from the germline V gene (reference sequence). V was pared by 5 bases and J by 8 bases, with 7 bases of the junction left unmatched. CDR3 sequence (DNA): TGTGCCAGCAGACGAGACAGGGGAGGTACGCAGTATTTT. This translates into CASRRDRGGTQYF.